The 3 T cell receptor beta chains in this list originate from one sample, sequenced in a study of cytomegalovirus exposure and HLA in healthy donors. Here immunoSEQ multiplex PCR was the method, and the copy in TCRdb shows in-frame clones only, minus some. Of about 150,000 clones listed, approximately 88% are singletons. The specimen was PBMCs. Receptors were obtained from a woman between 18 and 29 years old in good health and CMV-seropositive.

The chain has TRBV2 and TRBJ2-5; D gene ambiguous. Trimming left V 4 bases short and J 5 bases short, with 5 bases between. Germline V gene sequence: CDR1 SNHLY, CDR2 FYNNEI. The CDR3 runs 11 residues. The CDR3 DNA sequence: TGTGCCAGCAGTGTCGGGGAGACCCAGTACTTC. Translation gives CASSVGETQYF.

The gene calls are TRBV4-1 and TRBJ2-7; TRBD1 is a possible D gene (6 bases). The germline V and J ends were trimmed by 1 base and 1 base, with 17 bases remaining between them. The germline V gene has CDR1 MGHRA and CDR2 YSYEKL. This CDR3 contains 17 residues. The CDR3 spells CASSQAGPRTASYEQYF. The CDR3 bases are TGCGCCAGCAGCCAAGCTGGACCCCGGACAGCTTCCTACGAGCAGTACTTC.

V gene TRBV18 combines with J gene TRBJ1-1, with 12 positions matching TRBD1. With 5 bases clipped from V and 8 bases from J, the junction kept 6 bases outside the gene matches. Germline CDR1 and CDR2: KGHSH and LQKENI. This CDR3 comprises 14 residues. CDR3 coding DNA: TGTGCCAGCTCATCGGGACAGGGGGCACGCGAAGCTTTCTTT. Protein sequence: CASSSGQGAREAFF.